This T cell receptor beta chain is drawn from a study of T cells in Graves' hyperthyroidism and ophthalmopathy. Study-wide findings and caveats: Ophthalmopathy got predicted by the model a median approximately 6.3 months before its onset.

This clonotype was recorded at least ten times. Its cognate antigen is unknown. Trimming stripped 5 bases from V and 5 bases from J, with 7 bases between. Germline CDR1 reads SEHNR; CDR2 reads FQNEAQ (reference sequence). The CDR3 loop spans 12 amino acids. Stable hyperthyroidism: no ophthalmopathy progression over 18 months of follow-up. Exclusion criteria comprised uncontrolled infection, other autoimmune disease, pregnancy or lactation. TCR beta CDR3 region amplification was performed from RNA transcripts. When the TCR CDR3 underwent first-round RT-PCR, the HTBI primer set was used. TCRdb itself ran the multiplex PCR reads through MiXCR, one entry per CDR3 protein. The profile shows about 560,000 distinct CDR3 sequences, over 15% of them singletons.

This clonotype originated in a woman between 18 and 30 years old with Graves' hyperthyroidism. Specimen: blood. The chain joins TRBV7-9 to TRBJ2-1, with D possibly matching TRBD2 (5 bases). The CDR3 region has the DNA TGTGCCAGCAGCCGGGGAGACAATGAGCAGTTCTTC. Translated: CASSRGDNEQFF. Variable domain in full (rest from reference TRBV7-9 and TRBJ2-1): DTGVSQNPRHKITKRGQNVTFRCDPISEHNRLYWYRQTLGQGPEFLTYFQNEAQLEKSRLLSDRFSAERPKGSFSTLEIQRTEQGDSAMYLCASSRGDNEQFFGPGTRLTVL.